The 27 T cell receptor beta chains below all came from one sample that was sequenced in a study of cytomegalovirus exposure and HLA in healthy donors. The PCR made use of 60 Vbeta and 13 Jbeta primers. The table came from immunoSEQ multiplex PCR; TCRdb's copy has only in-frame clones and leaves some out. The table shows under 110,000 clones, with roughly 70% occurring only once. The sample taken for sequencing was PBMCs. These receptors were taken from a male donor in good health and CMV-seropositive.

This clone appeared a single time. The chain couples TRBV4-3 to TRBJ1-4; weak D call: TRBD1 (5 bases). The CDR3 consists of 16 residues. CDR1 LGHNA and CDR2 YSLEER come from the germline V gene. V shed 1 base and J shed 8 bases, with 17 bases lying between them. This CDR3 reads CASSQAPEGMWEKLFF. CDR3 DNA: TGCGCCAGCAGCCAAGCACCGGAGGGGATGTGGGAAAAACTGTTTTTT.

This clone has a handful of counts. The chain uses TRBV29-1 and TRBJ2-1; unclear D gene. Per the germline V gene, CDR1 is SQVTM and CDR2 is ANQGSEA. The CDR3 is 11 residues long. V was pared by 6 bases and J by 8 bases, with 11 bases between. CDR3 in amino acids: CSVAFVHEQFF. The CDR3 nucleotides read TGCAGCGTCGCGTTCGTTCATGAGCAGTTCTTC.

V is TRBV7-9 and J is TRBJ2-5; possibly TRBD2 for D (5 bases). Between the trimmed V and J ends, which lost 6 bases and 2 bases, there was a span of 10 bases. Germline CDR1 is SEHNR and CDR2 is FQNEAQ (reference sequence). The CDR3 consists of 13 residues. The CDR3 spells CASSSPGQETQYF. The CDR3 DNA follows: TGTGCCAGCAGTTCTCCGGGACAAGAGACCCAGTACTTC.

The rearrangement uses TRBV7-8 and TRBJ1-5; D perhaps matches TRBD1 (5 bases). Between the trimmed V and J ends, which lost 5 bases and 2 bases, there was a span of 16 bases. The CDR3 contains 16 residues. Germline CDR1 reads SGHVS; CDR2 reads FQNEAQ. The CDR3 coding sequence is TGTGCCAGCAGCCTGTCTGGGGCTAGAGGCAATCAGCCCCAGCATTTT. Translating gives CASSLSGARGNQPQHF. Filled out from reference TRBV7-8 and TRBJ1-5, the complete variable domain reads GAGVSQSPRYKVAKRGQDVALRCDPISGHVSLFWYQQALGQGPEFLTYFQNEAQLDKSGLPSDRFFAERPEGSVSTLKIQRTQQEDSAVYLCASSLSGARGNQPQHFGDGTRLSIL.

This clone was recorded only once. V and J are TRBV28 and TRBJ2-7, with 9 bases that match TRBD2. V shed 3 bases, J shed 6 bases, and the junction held 9 bases outside the gene matches. The CDR3 is 15 residues long. The germline V gene encodes CDR1 MDHEN and CDR2 SYDVKM. In DNA form, the CDR3 reads TGTGCCAGCAGTTTTGTAGCGGGAGTTGCTTCCGAGCAGTACTTC. Encoded protein: CASSFVAGVASEQYF.

The genes are TRBV7-9 and TRBJ2-3; D perhaps matches TRBD1 (7 bases). Trimming took 5 bases from V and 4 from J, leaving 16 bases between them. The CDR3 is made up of 15 amino acids. Germline CDR1 is SEHNR and CDR2 is FQNEAQ (reference sequence). Written as DNA, the CDR3 is TGTGCCAGCAGCAAACAGGGGTGGGAGGCAGATACGCAGTATTTT. Protein: CASSKQGWEADTQYF.

This chain's CDR3 is CASTPRGSGFYEQYF. Here the CDR3 DNA reads TGTGCCAGCACCCCCAGGGGTAGCGGGTTCTACGAGCAGTACTTC. This sequence joins TRBV27 and TRBJ2-7; possibly TRBD2 for D (7 bases). This CDR3 is built from 15 residues. The germline gives CDR1 MNHEY, CDR2 SMNVEV (reference sequence). The V end was cut by 7 bases, the J end by 3 bases, with 19 bases between.

The chain joins TRBV28 to TRBJ2-1; 7 nucleotides match TRBD2. Germline V gene sequence: CDR1 MDHEN, CDR2 SYDVKM. The CDR3 consists of 16 residues. V trimming: 5 bases; J trimming: 4 bases; junction bases outside the gene matches: 11. The CDR3 nucleotides are TGTGCCAGCAGTCCACCCCTAGCGGCGAGATACAATGAGCAGTTCTTC. It is translated as CASSPPLAARYNEQFF.

This clone has only a few counts. The chain employs TRBV6-5 and TRBJ2-7; D may be TRBD2 (5 bases). CDR3 length: 13 amino acids. V shed 2 bases and J shed 7 bases, with 12 bases lying between them. CDR1 and CDR2 from the germline V gene are MNHEY and SVGAGI. The CDR3 spells CASSYRGAFEQYF. The DNA for the CDR3 is TGTGCCAGCAGTTACCGGGGTGCCTTTGAGCAGTACTTC.

This clone was seen a single time. The DNA of the CDR3 is TGTGCCAGCAGTTACTGGGACTGGAGCTCCTACAATGAGCAGTTCTTC. This translates into CASSYWDWSSYNEQFF. The J gene is TRBJ2-1, the V gene TRBV6-6; D is perhaps TRBD2 (6 bases). V was cut by 1 base and J by 0 bases, with 10 bases left in between. The CDR3 runs 16 residues. Germline values: CDR1 MNHNY, CDR2 SVGAGI (reference sequence).

The chain links TRBV28 to TRBJ1-5; D might be TRBD1 (5 bases). The V and J ends lost 2 bases and 8 bases respectively, with 13 bases between them. From germline, CDR1 is MDHEN and CDR2 SYDVKM. CDR3 length: 14 amino acids. The CDR3 loop is CASSLKGAWEPQHF. In DNA form, the CDR3 reads TGTGCCAGCAGTTTAAAAGGGGCCTGGGAGCCCCAGCATTTT.

The J gene is TRBJ1-1, the V gene TRBV6-5, with D tentatively TRBD1 (6 bases). The CDR3 has 15 amino acids. Germline-derived CDR1 and CDR2 are MNHEY and SVGAGI. Deletions cut 0 bases from V and 1 base from J, with 9 bases between. In nucleotides, the CDR3 is TGTGCCAGCAGTTACTCGGTACAGGGGAACACTGAAGCTTTCTTT. It specifies CASSYSVQGNTEAFF.

The gene calls are TRBV5-6 and TRBJ1-6; 8 positions match TRBD1. Per the germline V gene, CDR1 is SGHDT and CDR2 is YYEEEE. The CDR3 has 14 residues. Trimming removed 6 bases from V and 8 bases from J; junction bases left unmatched: 7. CDR3 nucleotides: TGTGCCAGCAACGGTGACAGGGGAGATTCACCCCTCCACTTT. It translates to CASNGDRGDSPLHF.

The rearrangement joins TRBV9 to TRBJ2-3; the match to TRBD2 covers 13 bases. The J segment lost 0 bases and the V segment lost 0 bases, leaving 7 bases of the junction unmatched. The CDR3 runs 19 residues. CDR1 and CDR2 from the germline V gene are SGDLS and YYNGEE. The CDR3 loop reads CASSVGFGLAGVSTDTQYF. Here the CDR3 DNA reads TGTGCCAGCAGCGTAGGGTTTGGACTAGCGGGAGTTAGCACAGATACGCAGTATTTT.

The chain joins TRBV19 to TRBJ1-5; the D gene is possibly TRBD1 (5 bases). In germline, CDR1 is LNHDA, CDR2 SQIVND (reference sequence). The CDR3 has 14 amino acids. V was cut by 3 bases and J by 6 bases, with 12 bases left in between. The CDR3 reads CASSIFWGSQPQHF. In nucleotides, the CDR3 is TGTGCCAGTAGTATTTTCTGGGGCAGTCAGCCCCAGCATTTT.

This clone showed up just once. In nucleotides, the CDR3 is TGTGCCAGCAGCCTTGGACAGGGGGCCTATGGCTACACCTTC. Its translation is CASSLGQGAYGYTF. J is TRBJ1-2 and V is TRBV5-4, with TRBD1 identical over 11 bases. This CDR3 spans 14 amino acids. CDR1 is SGHNT and CDR2 is YYREEE in the germline V gene (reference sequence). V shed 4 bases and J 4 bases; nucleotides not matched to a gene: 3.

The table lists this clone with a count of one. The rearrangement uses TRBV30 and TRBJ1-5, with 7 bases fitting TRBD1. The CDR3 totals 13 residues. V was clipped by 5 bases and J by 2 bases; unmatched bases: 3. Germline V lookup: CDR1 GTSNPN, CDR2 SVGIG (reference sequence). The CDR3 loop reads CAWAQGGNQPQHF. The CDR3 DNA follows: TGTGCCTGGGCCCAGGGGGGCAATCAGCCCCAGCATTTT.

V gene TRBV5-1 combines with J gene TRBJ2-5; 8 bases fit TRBD2. Looked up from germline, CDR1 is SGHRS and CDR2 is YFSETQ. The J segment lost 4 bases and the V segment lost 4 bases, leaving 6 bases of the junction unmatched. This CDR3 is built from 14 residues. CDR3 protein: CASSGVGGAETQYF. In DNA form, the CDR3 reads TGCGCCAGCAGCGGCGTCGGGGGGGCAGAGACCCAGTACTTC.

This clone was detected only once. The rearrangement uses TRBV5-1 and TRBJ1-2; 7 nucleotides align to TRBD1. This CDR3 is built from 14 residues. V lost 5 bases, J lost 1 base, and 5 bases stayed unmatched. CDR1 and CDR2 from the germline V gene are SGHRS and YFSETQ. The CDR3 spells CASRAGTVNYGYTF. CDR3 coding DNA: TGCGCCAGCAGGGCCGGGACAGTTAACTATGGCTACACCTTC.

J is TRBJ1-1 and V is TRBV6-1, with D unresolved. CDR1 is MNHNS, CDR2 SASEGT, per germline. The length of the CDR3 is 15 residues. With 4 bases removed from V and 0 bases from J, the gap between germline ends came to 12 bases. The CDR3 here is CASSVNSRMNTEAFF. The CDR3 DNA sequence: TGTGCCAGCAGTGTAAACAGCAGGATGAACACTGAAGCTTTCTTT.

This clone was observed a few times. The chain carries TRBV27 and TRBJ2-1; 12 bases line up with TRBD1. CDR3 length equals 15 residues. The ends lost 0 bases at V and 9 bases at J; junction bases unmatched: 3. Germline-derived CDR1 and CDR2 are MNHEY and SMNVEV (reference sequence). CDR3 region: CASSLSGTGGGEQFF. CDR3 coding DNA: TGTGCCAGCAGTTTATCGGGGACAGGGGGCGGTGAGCAGTTCTTC.

The chain combines TRBV20-1 with TRBJ2-3; 7 positions agree with TRBD1. The CDR3 is 11 amino acids. The V gene's germline CDR1 is DFQATT and CDR2 SNEGSKA (reference sequence). V gave up 6 bases and J gave up 4 bases; unmatched junction bases: 1. CDR3 DNA: TGCAGTGCGACAGGGCCAGATACGCAGTATTTT. Its translation: CSATGPDTQYF.

The rearrangement uses TRBV5-3 and TRBJ2-1; 14 nucleotides agree with TRBD2. TRBV5-3 is identified as an open reading frame with a role that is uncertain. The length of the CDR3 is 15 residues. The V gene end was trimmed by 10 bases and the J gene end by 7 bases; junction bases not matched to a gene: 10. The CDR3 DNA reads TGTGCCGGAGGGACTAGCGGGAGTCTGAGGAATGAGCAGTTCTTC. Its protein product is CAGGTSGSLRNEQFF.

The V and J genes are TRBV11-1 and TRBJ2-1, with TRBD2 matching over 9 bases. The ends lost 5 bases at V and 2 bases at J; junction bases unmatched: 4. The CDR3 extends over 15 amino acids. Germline CDR1 reads SGHAT; CDR2 reads FQDESV (reference sequence). The DNA for the CDR3 is TGTGCCAGCAGCCGGACTAGCGCCGCCTACAATGAGCAGTTCTTC. It translates to CASSRTSAAYNEQFF.

The chain recombines TRBV5-6 with TRBJ2-5; the D gene is possibly TRBD2 (5 bases). Trimming removed 2 bases at V and 1 base at J, with 9 bases between. CDR1 is SGHDT and CDR2 is YYEEEE in the germline V gene. The CDR3 sequence is 14 residues long. The CDR3 loop reads CASSFGGPQETQYF. In nucleotides, the CDR3 is TGTGCCAGCAGCTTTGGAGGCCCCCAAGAGACCCAGTACTTC.

V and J are TRBV9 and TRBJ2-3, with D tentatively TRBD2 (6 bases). CDR3 length: 17 amino acids. Per germline, CDR1 SGDLS and CDR2 YYNGEE. The V and J ends lost 0 bases and 7 bases respectively, with 21 bases between them. CDR3 loop: CASSVGILGLDLNTQYF. The CDR3 bases are TGTGCCAGCAGCGTAGGAATTCTGGGACTGGACCTCAATACGCAGTATTTT. The whole variable domain, remainder taken from reference TRBV9 and TRBJ2-3, is DSGVTQTPKHLITATGQRVTLRCSPRSGDLSVYWYQQSLDQGLQFLIQYYNGEERAKGNILERFSAQQFPDLHSELNLSSLELGDSALYFCASSVGILGLDLNTQYFGPGTRLTVL.

This clone came up once. The chain joins TRBV15 to TRBJ2-1; 9 positions match TRBD1. The CDR3 has 15 amino acids. The germline V gene encodes CDR1 LNHNV and CDR2 YYDKDF (reference sequence). J was trimmed by 4 bases and V by 10 bases; bases with no gene match: 11. DNA for the CDR3: TGTGCCATCGAAGACCGGGACAGGGCTTACAATGAGCAGTTCTTC. It codes for CAIEDRDRAYNEQFF.